This TCR beta chain was captured in a study of shared clonotypes between healthy human individuals. This CDR3 spans 15 amino acids. V shed 0 bases and J shed 5 bases, with 14 bases lying between them. Germline-derived CDR1 and CDR2 are SGHNT and YYREEE (reference sequence). CD45RO-negative cells were positively selected for CCR7, leaving out terminally differentiated effector memory CD45RA+ cells. Only in-frame clones appear in the TCRdb table, and some are missing; sequencing was by immunoSEQ multiplex PCR. The table includes around 2.1 million clones, approximately 94% detected once. The V and J genes are TRBV5-4 and TRBJ1-2; D is unclear. Sequencing was done on a sample of naive CD8+ T cells from PBMCs. The sequence was collected from a man aged 18-30 years in good health. Some clones in this sample may be carry-over from other donors' samples. The CDR3 DNA reads TGTGCCAGCAGCTTGGAATCGGTCGGACGATATGGCTACACCTTC. It encodes CASSLESVGRYGYTF.